The present T cell receptor beta chain was sequenced within a study of CXCR3-negative and CXCR3-positive naive CD8 T cells. Study in general: Summed over all libraries, TRB reads came to around 140 million, with about 1.5 +/- 0.3 million per library. Study-level points and caveats: Comparably high diversity marked both naive subsets, whereas memory CD8+ cells had much lower diversity. The TRB CDR3s that CXCR3-positive naive cells carried were more hydrophobic than those of CXCR3-negative naive cells.

The authors prepared UMI-labeled TRB cDNA libraries by 5' RACE. TCRdb re-called the 5' RACE reads and shows each CDR3 protein once, DNA omitted. The specimen's table records some 130,000 distinct CDR3 sequences. The CD45RO-CCR7+CD27+CD95- phenotype denoted naive CD8+ T cells. From germline, CDR1 is SEHNR and CDR2 FQNEAQ (reference sequence). The CDR3 runs to 13 residues. With regard to this clonotype: Its matching antigen is unknown.

This receptor was obtained from a human donor in good health. Some clones in this sample may be carry-over from other donors' samples. The material sequenced was naive CXCR3- CD8+ T cells from blood. Indicated subset: CD45RO-CCR7+CD27+CD95- naive CD8+ T cells lacking CXCR3 (TNR3-). The chain couples TRBV7-9 to TRBJ2-7. The CDR3 is CASSLVGVYEQYF. The variable domain in full, with the rest retrieved from reference TRBV7-9 and TRBJ2-7, is DTGVSQNPRHKITKRGQNVTFRCDPISEHNRLYWYRQTLGQGPEFLTYFQNEAQLEKSRLLSDRFSAERPKGSFSTLEIQRTEQGDSAMYLCASSLVGVYEQYFGPGTRLTVT.